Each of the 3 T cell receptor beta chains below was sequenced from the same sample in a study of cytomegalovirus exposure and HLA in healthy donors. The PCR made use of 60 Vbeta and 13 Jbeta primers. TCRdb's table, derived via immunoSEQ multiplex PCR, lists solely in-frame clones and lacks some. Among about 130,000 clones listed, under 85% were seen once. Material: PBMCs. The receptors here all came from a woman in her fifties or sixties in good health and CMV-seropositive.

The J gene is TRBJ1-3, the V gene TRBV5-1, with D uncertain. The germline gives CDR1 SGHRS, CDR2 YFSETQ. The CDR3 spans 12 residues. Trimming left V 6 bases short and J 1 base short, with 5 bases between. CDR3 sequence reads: CASKESGNTIYF. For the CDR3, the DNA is TGCGCCAGCAAGGAGTCTGGAAACACCATATATTTT. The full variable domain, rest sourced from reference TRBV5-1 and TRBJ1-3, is KAGVTQTPRYLIKTRGQQVTLSCSPISGHRSVSWYQQTPGQGLQFLFEYFSETQRNKGNFPGRFSGRQFSNSRSEMNVSTLELGDSALYLCASKESGNTIYFGEGSWLTVV.

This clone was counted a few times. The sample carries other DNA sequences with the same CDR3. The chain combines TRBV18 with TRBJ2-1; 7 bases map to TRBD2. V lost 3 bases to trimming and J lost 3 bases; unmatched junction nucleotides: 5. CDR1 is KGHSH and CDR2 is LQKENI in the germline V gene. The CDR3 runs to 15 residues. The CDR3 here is CASSPQRGDYNEQFF. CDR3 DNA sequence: TGTGCCAGCTCACCCCAGCGGGGCGACTACAATGAGCAGTTCTTC.

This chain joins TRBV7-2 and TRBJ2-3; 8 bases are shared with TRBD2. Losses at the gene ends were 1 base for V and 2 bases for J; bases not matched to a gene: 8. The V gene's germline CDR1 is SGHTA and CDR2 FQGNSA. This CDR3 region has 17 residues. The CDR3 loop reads CASSLDQRGITTDTQYF. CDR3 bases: TGTGCCAGCAGCTTAGATCAGCGGGGGATTACCACAGATACGCAGTATTTT. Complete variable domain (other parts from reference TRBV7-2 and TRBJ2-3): GAGVSQSPSNKVTEKGKDVELRCDPISGHTALYWYRQSLGQGLEFLIYFQGNSAPDKSGLPSDRFSAERTGGSVSTLTIQRTQQEDSAVYLCASSLDQRGITTDTQYFGPGTRLTVL.